This T cell receptor (beta chain) was captured by sequencing in a study of shared clonotypes between healthy human individuals. Some clones are missing from TCRdb's copy, which holds only in-frame ones; the method was immunoSEQ multiplex PCR. The sample includes approximately 1,500,000 clones, roughly 98% seen only once; the top ten take around 0.47%. Germline trimming cut 4 bases from V and 3 bases from J; bases unmatched to any gene: 3. The germline gives CDR1 ENHRY, CDR2 SYGVKD. The CDR3 contains 14 residues. This TCR was sampled from a young man in good health. Sequencing input: naive CD4+ T cells sorted from blood. Subset noted: CD45RA+ positively selected. The rearrangement uses TRBV10-3 and TRBJ2-7, with 10 nucleotides matching TRBD1. For the CDR3, the DNA is TGTGCCATCAGTGCCGGACAGGGGGGCTACGAGCAGTACTTC. Translated, it gives CAISAGQGGYEQYF.